The 16 T cell receptor beta chains below were found in one sample sequenced in a study of blood T cells in healthy people across ages. Combining a sample-barcoded 5' primer with a J-beta primer mix, a second PCR ran for about 7 to 12 cycles. Each CDR3 protein is one row after TCRdb ran MiXCR on the 5' RACE reads. The repertoire holds roughly 2 million distinct CDR3 sequences, with around half as singletons. Input material: blood. These receptors all come from a woman aged 40-49 years in good health.

V gene TRBV24-1 combines with J gene TRBJ2-1; D possibly corresponds to TRBD1 (6 bases). Trimming stripped 2 bases from V and 6 bases from J, with 16 bases between. CDR1 and CDR2 from the germline V gene are KGHDR and SFDVKD. The CDR3 consists of 16 residues. CDR3 DNA sequence: TGTGCCACCAGTGATTCCGGGACATCCTGGGTCAATGAGCAGTTCTTC. Translation gives CATSDSGTSWVNEQFF.

The CDR3 nucleotides read TGTGCCAGCAGTTTGCTGAGGACACCCACCGTCTATGGCTACACCTTC. It encodes CASSLLRTPTVYGYTF. The rearrangement uses TRBV28 and TRBJ1-2; tentatively, D is TRBD1 (5 bases). The CDR3 length is 16 residues. Germline V gene lookup returns CDR1 MDHEN and CDR2 SYDVKM. The V end lost 3 bases, the J end lost 4 bases, and 18 bases lay between the germline ends.

With respect to this clonotype: The junction and the germline gene differ at one end; a read error may be behind it. This chain joins TRBV6-1 and TRBJ2-4, with TRBD1 matching over 11 bases. CDR1 is MNHNS and CDR2 is SASEGT in the germline V gene. The CDR3 runs to 15 residues. The CDR3 DNA reads TGTGCCGGCAGTCCCGGGACAGGGGGCAAAAACATTCAGTACTTC. Protein: CAGSPGTGGKNIQYF.

The chain is built from TRBV20-1 and TRBJ2-1, with D possibly being TRBD1 (6 bases). Germline-derived CDR1 and CDR2 are DFQATT and SNEGSKA (reference sequence). The CDR3 loop spans 14 amino acids. V was trimmed by 6 bases and J by 0 bases, leaving 12 bases between them. The CDR3 sequence is CSAEDRSSYNEQFF. In nucleotides, the CDR3 is TGCAGTGCGGAAGACAGGAGCTCCTACAATGAGCAGTTCTTC.

The chain is built from TRBV29-1 and TRBJ2-5; the match to TRBD1 covers 7 bases. The tail of the sequence fits TRBJ2-1 better, so the J call may be wrong. The CDR3 has 15 amino acids. Germline loops: CDR1 SQVTM, CDR2 ANQGSEA. In DNA, the CDR3 is TGCAGCGTTGAAGTTCACAGGGGCCCCCAAGAGACCCAGTTCTTC. This encodes CSVEVHRGPQETQFF.

This rearrangement joins TRBV29-1 to TRBJ2-7, with 9 bases lining up with TRBD2. The CDR3 consists of 14 residues. The J segment lost 2 bases and the V segment lost 6 bases, leaving 8 bases of the junction unmatched. Looked up from germline, CDR1 is SQVTM and CDR2 is ANQGSEA. The CDR3: CSVVLLAGTYEQYF. For the CDR3, the DNA is TGCAGCGTCGTCCTACTAGCGGGCACCTACGAGCAGTACTTC.

In DNA, the CDR3 is TGCAGTGCTAGCCCAGGGGACAGTTCCCACAATGAGCAGTTCTTC. It translates to CSASPGDSSHNEQFF. The chain couples TRBV20-1 to TRBJ2-1, with 7 bases matching TRBD1. This CDR3 comprises 15 residues. Germline lookup yields CDR1 DFQATT and CDR2 SNEGSKA (reference sequence). The V gene end was trimmed by 3 bases and the J gene end by 5 bases; junction bases not matched to a gene: 10.

The gene calls are TRBV4-2 and TRBJ2-1; a weak D match, TRBD2 (6 bases). Germline V gene sequence: CDR1 LGHNA, CDR2 YNFKEQ. The CDR3 runs to 16 residues. Trimming shortened V by 0 bases and J by 10 bases, and 19 bases separated the two germline ends. The CDR3 sequence is CASSQDYSGEYYEQFF. The CDR3, as DNA: TGTGCCAGCAGCCAAGATTATTCGGGGGAGTACTACGAGCAGTTCTTC.

This clonotype was observed at least ten times. The junction departs from germline at one end; a sequencing error may be responsible. The chain recombines TRBV5-1 with TRBJ2-7; tentative D call: TRBD2 (5 bases). Per the germline V gene, CDR1 is SGHRS and CDR2 is YFSETQ. The CDR3 loop spans 12 amino acids. CDR3: CASSSDYYEQYF. CDR3 nucleotide sequence: TGTGCCAGCAGCTCCGACTACTACGAGCAGTACTTC.

CDR3 protein: CASRGVDRTYEQYF. The CDR3, as DNA: TGCGCCAGCAGGGGAGTGGACAGAACCTACGAGCAGTACTTC. The chain couples TRBV5-1 to TRBJ2-7; a possible D gene is TRBD1 (6 bases). The germline V gene has CDR1 SGHRS and CDR2 YFSETQ. Trimming removed 5 bases at V and 2 bases at J, with 14 bases between. The CDR3 contains 14 residues.

This clonotype was seen a few times. The chain has TRBV20-1 and TRBJ1-2; 9 bases are a match to TRBD1. The CDR3 is 15 residues long. V gave up 1 base and J gave up 4 bases; unmatched junction bases: 7. Per the germline V gene, CDR1 is DFQATT and CDR2 is SNEGSKA (reference sequence). The CDR3 protein is CSARAPGQGAYGYTF. CDR3 in DNA: TGCAGTGCTAGAGCGCCGGGACAGGGCGCCTATGGCTACACCTTC.

DNA of the CDR3: TGTGCCAGCACCGAGGACCCACCAAACACAGATACGCAGTATTTT. This encodes CASTEDPPNTDTQYF. The chain has TRBV6-2 or TRBV6-3 and TRBJ2-3; D gene unclear. In germline, CDR1 is MNHEY, CDR2 SVGEGT. The CDR3 totals 15 residues. The germline V and J ends were trimmed by 7 bases and 2 bases, with 16 bases remaining between them.

This chain links TRBV29-1 with TRBJ2-7, with D uncertain. The V end was cut by 4 bases, the J end by 0 bases, with 7 bases between. CDR3 length: 12 amino acids. CDR1 and CDR2 (germline): SQVTM, ANQGSEA. CDR3: CSVGRYSYEQYF. The CDR3, as DNA: TGCAGCGTTGGAAGGTACTCCTACGAGCAGTACTTC.

The gene calls are TRBV6-6 and TRBJ2-7; D is perhaps TRBD1 (5 bases). The CDR3 sequence is 13 residues long. Germline V gives CDR1 MNHNY, CDR2 SVGAGI (reference sequence). V lost 4 bases to trimming and J lost 2 bases, with 9 bases between them. The CDR3 DNA reads TGTGCCAGCAGTTCCCGACAGACCTACGAGCAGTACTTC. Protein: CASSSRQTYEQYF.

The chain has TRBV7-2 and TRBJ2-5; 7 bases are shared with TRBD2. V shed 0 bases and J 9 bases; nucleotides not matched to a gene: 10. Germline lookup yields CDR1 SGHTA and CDR2 FQGNSA. This CDR3 region has 15 residues. The CDR3 sequence: CASSLASAGRVAQYF. CDR3 DNA sequence: TGTGCCAGCAGCTTAGCGTCCGCAGGGAGGGTGGCCCAGTACTTC.

A remark on this clonotype: A junction boundary mismatches the germline segment, possibly from a read error. The chain links TRBV4-1 to TRBJ1-6; 9 bases fit TRBD1. CDR1 MGHRA and CDR2 YSYEKL come from the germline V gene. The CDR3 loop spans 15 amino acids. The CDR3 DNA is TGCGCCAGCAGCCTCACGACAGGGGGTAATTCGCCCCTCCACTTT. Protein product: CASSLTTGGNSPLHF.